This passage covers 9 T cell receptor beta chains from one sample sequenced in a study of blood T cells in healthy people across ages. Together with a sample-barcoded 5' primer, a J-beta primer mix was included in a second PCR lasting about 6 to 11 cycles. TCRdb independently ran MiXCR on the 5' RACE reads; one entry per CDR3 protein. The table records around 1,900,000 distinct CDR3 sequences, about 39% of them present only once. Sequencing was performed on blood. The receptor set was obtained from a human donor in good health.

This clonotype was counted a few times. This chain joins TRBV10-3 and TRBJ2-5, with 7 bases fitting TRBD1. The CDR3 contains 14 residues. Germline CDR1 reads ENHRY; CDR2 reads SYGVKD. V lost 6 bases and J lost 1; bases outside the gene matches: 5. In DNA form, the CDR3 reads TGTGCCATCAGCCAGACAGGGTTCCAAGAGACCCAGTACTTC. Protein sequence: CAISQTGFQETQYF.

This chain uses TRBV4-2 with TRBJ2-3; TRBD2 matches 12 bases. The ends lost 4 bases at V and 6 bases at J; junction bases unmatched: 8. The CDR3 has 16 amino acids. Germline V gives CDR1 LGHNA, CDR2 YNFKEQ. For the CDR3, the DNA is TGTGCCAGCAGCCTAGGACTAGCGGGGTTTGTGGATACGCAGTATTTT. Protein sequence: CASSLGLAGFVDTQYF.

This clonotype was observed a handful of times. J is TRBJ1-2 and V is TRBV15; weak D call: TRBD1 (5 bases). Germline V gene data show CDR1 as LNHNV and CDR2 as YYDKDF (reference sequence). V dropped 1 base and J dropped 6 bases, with 15 bases sitting between them. This CDR3 is built from 15 residues. In nucleotides, the CDR3 is TGTGCCACCAGCAGAGCCCGGTTCCGGGGCGATGGCTACACCTTC. Amino acids: CATSRARFRGDGYTF.

CDR3 in DNA: TGTGCCAGCAGCAAGGGGGGGGATCTTTACAAGCAGTACTTC. Protein: CASSKGGDLYKQYF. This chain joins TRBV9 and TRBJ2-7, with D tentatively TRBD2 (7 bases). This CDR3 comprises 14 residues. With 4 bases removed from V and 8 bases from J, the gap between germline ends came to 19 bases. The germline V gene has CDR1 SGDLS and CDR2 YYNGEE. Supplemented by reference TRBV9 and TRBJ2-7, the full variable domain reads DSGVTQTPKHLITATGQRVTLRCSPRSGDLSVYWYQQSLDQGLQFLIQYYNGEERAKGNILERFSAQQFPDLHSELNLSSLELGDSALYFCASSKGGDLYKQYFGPGTRLTVT.

The table lists this clonotype with a few counts. This chain connects TRBV20-1 to TRBJ2-1; 7 nucleotides align to TRBD1. Germline V lookup: CDR1 DFQATT, CDR2 SNEGSKA (reference sequence). With V trimmed by 6 bases and J by 10 bases, 6 bases remained unmatched. The CDR3 covers 11 residues. DNA of the CDR3: TGCAGTGCAAACAGGGGAACGGAGCAGTTCTTC. This translates into CSANRGTEQFF.

The V call is TRBV6-2 or TRBV6-3, the J call TRBJ2-1, with D possibly being TRBD1 or TRBD2 (5 bases each). Germline CDR1 MNHEY, CDR2 SVGEGT. The CDR3 extends over 14 amino acids. Trimming cost V 5 bases and J 8 bases, with 16 bases left between them. CDR3 loop: CASSDMGRRDEQFF. As DNA, the CDR3 is TGTGCCAGCAGTGACATGGGGCGGCGGGATGAGCAGTTCTTC.

The chain carries TRBV12-3 or TRBV12-4 and TRBJ2-3; 9 bases are shared with TRBD2. There are 16 residues in the CDR3. The V gene end was trimmed by 3 bases and the J gene end by 5 bases; junction bases not matched to a gene: 9. In DNA form, the CDR3 reads TGTGCCAGCAGTTTGAGGCGGGGGGGATTGGGAGATACGCAGTATTTT. This codes for CASSLRRGGLGDTQYF.

V is TRBV7-2 and J is TRBJ1-2; maybe TRBD1 (5 bases). This CDR3 spans 15 amino acids. The ends were cut back, 3 bases at V and 0 bases at J, with 11 bases in the middle. Germline V gene lookup returns CDR1 SGHTA and CDR2 FQGNSA. In nucleotides, the CDR3 is TGTGCCAGCAGCTTTGAAGGGGCCCCTAACTATGGCTACACCTTC. The encoded protein is CASSFEGAPNYGYTF.

Many counts were recorded for this clonotype. The chain couples TRBV3-1 to TRBJ1-2; D may be TRBD1 (5 bases). Germline V gene data show CDR1 as LGHDT and CDR2 as YNNKEL (reference sequence). V was clipped by 2 bases and J by 8 bases, with 18 bases between them. The CDR3 totals 15 residues. This CDR3 is CASSQLAGMKGGYTF. In nucleotides, the CDR3 is TGTGCCAGCAGCCAATTAGCAGGGATGAAGGGCGGCTACACCTTC.